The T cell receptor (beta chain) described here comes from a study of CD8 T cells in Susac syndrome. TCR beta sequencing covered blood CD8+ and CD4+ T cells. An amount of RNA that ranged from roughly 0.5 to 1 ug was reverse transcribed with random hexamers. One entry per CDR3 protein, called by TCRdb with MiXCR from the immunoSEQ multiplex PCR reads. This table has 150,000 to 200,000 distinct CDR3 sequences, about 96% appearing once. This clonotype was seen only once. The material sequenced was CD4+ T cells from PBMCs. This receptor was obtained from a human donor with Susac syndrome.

CDR3 DNA sequence: TGCAGTGCTAGCAGCGGTACAGAGACCCAGTACTTC. Translation gives CSASSGTETQYF. This sequence joins TRBV20-1 and TRBJ2-5; D perhaps matches TRBD2 (5 bases). The CDR3 consists of 12 residues. The V end lost 3 bases, the J end lost 4 bases, and 9 bases lay between the germline ends. Germline CDR1 and CDR2: DFQATT and SNEGSKA (reference sequence).